This TCR beta chain appears in the sequencing data of a study of blood T cell repertoires in COVID-19. Across the study: Specimens from acute and convalescent COVID-19 originated in the United States, Italy and Spain.

Authors' processing steps: Nucleated cell number was recorded as an estimate derived from reference gene primer amplification. The method was immunoSEQ multiplex PCR; TCRdb's version includes in-frame clones alone and lacks a portion of them. V, J and clone size are taken as reported in that table, and D and trimming were inferred from the DNA itself. Counted here are around 270,000 clones, more than 85% occurring once; the ten biggest clones make up approximately 4.6%. V lost 1 base to trimming and J lost 4 bases; unmatched junction nucleotides: 6. CDR3 length equals 15 residues. Germline-derived CDR1 and CDR2 are MNHNS and SASEGT.

V is TRBV6-1 and J is TRBJ1-2; 7 bases align to TRBD1. The sample taken for sequencing was peripheral blood. This clonotype was obtained from a man in his forties or fifties with acute or convalescent COVID-19. The CDR3 region is CASSEGRGYGYGYTF. The DNA of the CDR3 is TGTGCCAGCAGTGAAGGCAGGGGGTATGGCTATGGCTACACCTTC.